This TCR beta chain was profiled in a study of naive and memory T cell subsets. Study findings and constraints: Findings for naive and memory subsets could not be checked against ground truth.

On this clonotype itself: What it binds is not known. Since it is a stray read in a library aimed at alpha chains, this beta chain has a size that is not meaningful.

Unmatched junction bases numbered 10, after V lost 0 bases and J lost 3 bases. Per germline, CDR1 DFQATT and CDR2 SNEGSKA (reference sequence). This CDR3 is 17 amino acids long. Four rounds of PCR amplified the ligated cDNA using nested alpha and beta constant-region primers plus SP2. The cDNA 3' end received a ligated single-stranded oligonucleotide carrying the SP2 primer and a 12-nucleotide UMI. MiXCR, applied by TCRdb to the UMI-ligation and nested PCR reads, yields one record per CDR3 protein. Of about 120 distinct CDR3 sequences listed, 70% to 80% are singletons. Sequential positive selection took CD4 T cells first, then CD8 T cells. Cells stained for CD3, CD4, CD8, CD45RA, CD27 and viability were sorted into four CD45RA/CD27 subsets.

The V and J genes are TRBV20-1 and TRBJ2-7; 11 nucleotides align to TRBD2. Sequencing was performed on naive CD8+ T cells from blood. This clonotype originated in a human donor in good health. CDR3 protein: CSARDPYTSGSIYEQYF. The CDR3 nucleotides read TGCAGTGCTAGAGATCCCTACACTAGCGGGAGTATCTACGAGCAGTACTTC.